Listed below are T cell receptor beta chains from one sample, sequenced in a study of chemoradiotherapy in HPV16-positive cancers. The assay was immunoSEQ multiplex PCR, and TCRdb's table has in-frame clones only and misses some. The sample includes about 5,700 clones, 80% to 95% seen only once; the top ten take about 24%. The sample in question was blood, obtained from a patient who underwent chemoradiotherapy. The receptors here all came from a human donor with HPV-associated anogenital cancer. Both conserved end residues are part of each CDR3. A D gene is named only where the DNA matches it firmly. Only part of the rows carry a size: once, few, many, or a class if the clone is expanded.

cdr3_length	clone_size	d_call	v_call	j_call	cdr3_nt	cdr3_aa
17	NA	NA	TRBV4-3	TRBJ2-5	TGCGCCAGCAGCTTCGGGGAGGGGGGTTATGAAGGAGAGACCCAGTACTTC	CASSFGEGGYEGETQYF
17	NA	TRBD2	TRBV2	TRBJ2-5	TGTGCCAGCAGCACGGGACTAGCGGGGGGAAAGGCATGGACCCAGTACTTC	CASSTGLAGGKAWTQYF
11	NA	NA	TRBV7-2	TRBJ2-5	TGTGCCAGCAGACTTCAAGAGACCCAGTACTTC	CASRLQETQYF
13	NA	TRBD2	TRBV6-1	TRBJ2-7	TGTGCCAGCTCGGGAGGCAACTCCTACGAGCAGTACTTC	CASSGGNSYEQYF
14	NA	NA	TRBV5-1	TRBJ1-1	TGCGCCAGCAGCTTGGCGGGGGGGGGCACTGAAGCTTTCTTT	CASSLAGGGTEAFF
11	NA	NA	TRBV2	TRBJ2-5	TGTGCCAGCAGGAGCCAAGAGACCCAGTACTTC	CASRSQETQYF
15	once	NA	TRBV4-1	TRBJ1-1	TGCGCCAGCAGCCAAGCCGGGATAGCGAACACTGAAGCTTTCTTT	CASSQAGIANTEAFF
14	NA	NA	TRBV5-6	TRBJ1-2	TGTGCCAGCAGCTTGTTTGAGGGTCGTATAGGCTACACCTTC	CASSLFEGRIGYTF
13	NA	NA	TRBV7-9	TRBJ1-4	TGTGCCAGCAGCTTACAGGGGAATGAAAAACTGTTTTTT	CASSLQGNEKLFF
16	NA	TRBD2	TRBV5-8	TRBJ2-1	TGTGCCAGCAGCTTGAGGTTACTAGCGGCCTACAATGAGCAGTTCTTC	CASSLRLLAAYNEQFF
14	NA	NA	TRBV18	TRBJ2-2	TGTGCCAGCTCAACTAGGCTCGCGGGCGGGGAGCTGTTTTTT	CASSTRLAGGELFF
15	NA	NA	TRBV4-1	TRBJ2-7	TGCGCCAGCAGTCCGACAGGTCGTACGAATTACGAGCAGTACTTC	CASSPTGRTNYEQYF
17	NA	NA	TRBV23-1	TRBJ2-2	TGCGCCAGCAGTCAGGCCCCGGGACACTCTATAACCGGGGAGCTGTTTTTT	CASSQAPGHSITGELFF
15	NA	NA	TRBV4-3	TRBJ1-2	TGCGCCAGCAGCCAAGAAACAGAGCCGAACTATGGCTACACCTTC	CASSQETEPNYGYTF
15	NA	NA	TRBV21-1	TRBJ1-5	TGTGCCAGCAGCAATCAGGGGGACAGCAATCAGCCCCAGCATTTT	CASSNQGDSNQPQHF
16	NA	NA	TRBV27	TRBJ2-6	TGTGCCAGCAGGAGTTCGGGGACCTCTGGGGCCAACGTCCTGACTTTC	CASRSSGTSGANVLTF
15	NA	NA	TRBV7-5	TRBJ2-5	TGTGCCAGAAGCCAACCAGGACAGGGGACGGAGACCCAGTACTTC	CARSQPGQGTETQYF
16	once	NA	TRBV5-3	TRBJ2-3	TGTGCCAGAAGCTTATGGGGACGAGGAAGCACAGATACGCAGTATTTT	CARSLWGRGSTDTQYF
15	once	TRBD1	TRBV9	TRBJ1-4	TGTGCCAGCAGCTTTAGGACAGGGACTTTTGAAAAACTGTTTTTT	CASSFRTGTFEKLFF
15	NA	NA	TRBV7-9	TRBJ1-4	TGTGCCAGCAACCCCGGCGGGGGCACTAATGAAAAACTGTTTTTT	CASNPGGGTNEKLFF
13	NA	NA	TRBV27	TRBJ2-5	TGTGCCAGCAGTTTAAGCGGTGCGGAGACCCAGTACTTC	CASSLSGAETQYF
13	NA	NA	TRBV7-2	TRBJ1-1	TGTGCCAGCAGCTTACAATCGAACACTGAAGCTTTCTTT	CASSLQSNTEAFF
14	few	TRBD2	TRBV9	TRBJ2-1	TGTGCCAGTTCGACTAGCGGGAAACCCAATGAGCAGTTCTTC	CASSTSGKPNEQFF
14	few	TRBD2	TRBV6-9	TRBJ2-7	TGTGCCAGCAGTTACGGGGGGGCCGGGTACGAGCAGTACTTC	CASSYGGAGYEQYF
14	NA	TRBD2	TRBV7-8	TRBJ2-4	TGTGCCAGCAGCTTAATAGCGGGAAACCACATTCAGTACTTC	CASSLIAGNHIQYF
15	NA	NA	TRBV6-5	TRBJ1-4	TGTGCCAGCAGTTACTCAGGGACAAGAAATGAAAAACTGTTTTTT	CASSYSGTRNEKLFF
14	NA	NA	TRBV5-1	TRBJ2-1	TGCGCCAGCAGCGACATCCAATCCTTGAATGAGCAGTTCTTC	CASSDIQSLNEQFF
14	NA	NA	TRBV4-2	TRBJ1-1	TGTGCCAGCAGCCCCTCGGACAGCCCCCCTGAAGCTTTCTTT	CASSPSDSPPEAFF
15	NA	TRBD2	TRBV28	TRBJ2-7	TGTGCCAGCATCTCAGGGGCTAGCGGGGACTACGAGCAGTACTTC	CASISGASGDYEQYF
14	NA	NA	TRBV4-3	TRBJ2-7	TGCGCCAGCAGCCGGGACCTAAGCTCCTACGAGCAGTACTTC	CASSRDLSSYEQYF
13	NA	NA	TRBV6-1	TRBJ2-5	TGTGCCAGCCAGACTGACAGCCAAGAGACCCAGTACTTC	CASQTDSQETQYF
16	NA	NA	TRBV28	TRBJ2-3	TGTGCCAGCAGTTTATTCCAGTTGAGAGCCCCTGATACGCAGTATTTT	CASSLFQLRAPDTQYF
14	NA	TRBD1	TRBV11-2	TRBJ1-4	TGTGCCAGCAGCTTACAAGGGGGCATCGGAAAACTGTTTTTT	CASSLQGGIGKLFF
15	NA	TRBD1	TRBV5-4	TRBJ2-3	TGTGCCAGCAGCCCGGGACAGGGGAACACAGATACGCAGTATTTT	CASSPGQGNTDTQYF
16	NA	NA	TRBV9	TRBJ1-3	TGTGCCAGCAGCACATCGGGACAAAACTCTGGAAACACCATATATTTT	CASSTSGQNSGNTIYF
13	once	NA	TRBV2	TRBJ2-5	TGTGCCAGCAGCAGGGACTTCCGAGAGACCCAGTACTTC	CASSRDFRETQYF
16	NA	TRBD2	TRBV5-1	TRBJ2-2	TGCGCCAGCAGCTTCCGACTAGCGGCGAACACCGGGGAGCTGTTTTTT	CASSFRLAANTGELFF
16	NA	NA	TRBV1	TRBJ2-7	TGCACCAGCAGCCCAAGACGGGGACGGCCGTCCTACGAGCAGTACTTC	CTSSPRRGRPSYEQYF
18	once	NA	TRBV19	TRBJ2-4	TGTGCCAGTAGCGGCGGATCGGGGCTGGAGGTGGCCAAAAACATTCAGTACTTC	CASSGGSGLEVAKNIQYF
14	NA	NA	TRBV11-2	TRBJ2-5	TGTGCCAGCAGCCCCTCGGACAGTCAAGAGACCCAGTACTTC	CASSPSDSQETQYF
16	NA	NA	TRBV7-2	TRBJ1-3	TGTGCCAGCAGCTTAGTATCGGGGACATACGGAAACACCATATATTTT	CASSLVSGTYGNTIYF
18	NA	TRBD2	TRBV7-2	TRBJ2-2	TGTGCCAGCAGCTCGGGGGGACTAGCGGGGGGTAACACCGGGGAGCTGTTTTTT	CASSSGGLAGGNTGELFF
13	few	NA	TRBV2	TRBJ2-5	TGTGCCAGTAGCCGGGACGGTCAAGAGACCCAGTACTTC	CASSRDGQETQYF
15	NA	NA	TRBV4-3	TRBJ2-2	TGCGCCAGCAGCCAAGGGGGCCACAACACCGGGGAGCTGTTTTTT	CASSQGGHNTGELFF
15	NA	TRBD1	TRBV10-3	TRBJ2-7	TGTGCCATCAGCAAAACGACAGGGAAACACTACGAGCAGTACTTC	CAISKTTGKHYEQYF
14	NA	TRBD1	TRBV11-1	TRBJ2-5	TGTGCCAGCAGCCCCCGGACAGGGAAAGAGACCCAGTACTTC	CASSPRTGKETQYF
15	NA	TRBD1	TRBV4-3	TRBJ1-6	TGCGCCAGCAGCCTATCCGGGACAGTTAATTCACCCCTCCACTTT	CASSLSGTVNSPLHF
15	few	TRBD2	TRBV7-2	TRBJ2-3	TGTGCCAGCAGCTTAGTGGCGGGGGGGTCAGATACGCAGTATTTT	CASSLVAGGSDTQYF
15	NA	TRBD2	TRBV27	TRBJ2-5	TGTGCCAGCAGTCAACTAGCGGGGGGGCAGGAGACCCAGTACTTC	CASSQLAGGQETQYF